The 23 T cell receptor beta chains presented below share a single source sample, sequenced in a study of blood T cell repertoires in COVID-19. This table comes from immunoSEQ multiplex PCR, and its TCRdb copy is limited to in-frame clones, with some not included. The sample includes a few hundred thousand clones, roughly 80% of them seen just once. The specimen was PBMCs or T cells enriched from blood (not recorded which). All receptors come from a man aged 35-49 years who had been exposed to COVID-19.

The chain is built from TRBV18 and TRBJ2-1; 7 bases map to TRBD2. The CDR3 is 13 residues long. Germline CDR1 KGHSH, CDR2 LQKENI. Losses at the gene ends were 3 bases for V and 5 bases for J; bases not matched to a gene: 1. CDR3 protein: CASSPGRDNEQFF. CDR3 nucleotides: TGTGCCAGCTCACCGGGGAGGGACAATGAGCAGTTCTTC.

This chain joins TRBV19 and TRBJ2-7, with D perhaps TRBD2 (6 bases). CDR3 length: 16 amino acids. V was cut by 4 bases and J by 5 bases, with 21 bases left in between. Germline CDR1 is LNHDA and CDR2 is SQIVND (reference sequence). CDR3 sequence: CASSTLPGLFLHEQYF. The CDR3 DNA reads TGTGCCAGTAGTACCTTACCGGGACTCTTTCTCCACGAGCAGTACTTC.

V usage is TRBV7-9 and J usage is TRBJ1-1; 9 bases fit TRBD1. The CDR3 spans 17 residues. With V trimmed by 5 bases and J by 3 bases, 13 bases remained unmatched. Germline CDR1 reads SEHNR; CDR2 reads FQNEAQ (reference sequence). CDR3 bases: TGTGCCAGCAGCCCTCTCGGGAGGAGGACAGGGGACACTGAAGCTTTCTTT. Protein sequence: CASSPLGRRTGDTEAFF.

The V and J genes are TRBV5-1 and TRBJ2-2, with 9 positions matching TRBD2. V lost 3 bases and J lost 7; bases outside the gene matches: 10. Germline V gives CDR1 SGHRS, CDR2 YFSETQ. This CDR3 is 16 amino acids long. DNA for the CDR3: TGCGCCAGCAGCTCCCTAGCGGGAAGTTTCGGCGGGGAGCTGTTTTTT. Protein sequence: CASSSLAGSFGGELFF.

The chain links TRBV9 to TRBJ1-5; D call uncertain. This CDR3 comprises 13 residues. The V end was cut by 2 bases, the J end by 2 bases, with 5 bases between. Germline lookup yields CDR1 SGDLS and CDR2 YYNGEE. The CDR3 sequence is CASSVYGNQPQHF. CDR3 sequence (DNA): TGTGCCAGCAGCGTTTATGGCAATCAGCCCCAGCATTTT.

This sequence joins TRBV27 and TRBJ2-7; 10 nucleotides match TRBD2. The V and J ends lost 0 bases and 3 bases, in that order; junction bases with no gene match: 8. The germline gives CDR1 MNHEY, CDR2 SMNVEV (reference sequence). The CDR3 spans 17 residues. The DNA for the CDR3 is TGTGCCAGCAGTTTATCGGCTAGCGGGAGATCTATCTACGAGCAGTACTTC. Translation: CASSLSASGRSIYEQYF.

This rearrangement joins TRBV25-1 to TRBJ2-5, with 11 bases lining up with TRBD1. Germline assignment: CDR1 MGHDK and CDR2 SYGVNS. The CDR3 has 15 residues. Losses at the gene ends were 3 bases for V and 4 bases for J; bases not matched to a gene: 4. The CDR3 bases are TGTGCCAGCAGTGACACCGGGACAGGGGGAGAGACCCAGTACTTC. It encodes CASSDTGTGGETQYF.

The V gene is TRBV29-1, the J gene TRBJ2-5, with TRBD2 matching over 10 bases. The germline CDR1 and CDR2 sequences are SQVTM and ANQGSEA. Trimming at V came to 8 bases and at J to 5 bases, leaving 8 bases not matched to a gene. This CDR3 contains 13 residues. The CDR3 DNA reads as TGCAGCTTTATAGCGGGAGGTGGGGAGACCCAGTACTTC. Translated: CSFIAGGGETQYF.

Turning to this clone: The same CDR3 can be traced to other DNA sequences in this sample. In DNA form, the CDR3 reads TGTGCCAGCAGCGTTGATGGCGGTTCCACCGGGGAGCTGTTTTTT. Amino acid sequence: CASSVDGGSTGELFF. The chain combines TRBV9 with TRBJ2-2; D not resolved. The V gene lost 2 bases and the J gene lost 4 bases, with 12 bases spanning the gap. This CDR3 spans 15 amino acids. Germline assignment: CDR1 SGDLS and CDR2 YYNGEE.

The chain recombines TRBV4-1 with TRBJ2-5; a weak D match, TRBD2 (6 bases). There are 14 residues in the CDR3. V was trimmed by 6 bases and J by 2 bases, leaving 13 bases between them. Germline V lookup: CDR1 MGHRA, CDR2 YSYEKL. CDR3 nucleotides: TGCGCCAGCAGTCCTACTAGCAGTCAAGAGACCCAGTACTTC. It is translated as CASSPTSSQETQYF.

The V and J genes are TRBV20-1 and TRBJ2-5; D is perhaps TRBD1 (5 bases). The germline V gene encodes CDR1 DFQATT and CDR2 SNEGSKA (reference sequence). Between the trimmed V and J ends, which lost 5 bases and 5 bases, there was a span of 9 bases. This CDR3 contains 11 residues. The CDR3 DNA sequence: TGCAGTGCTGCGGCAGGGGAGACCCAGTACTTC. As protein: CSAAAGETQYF.

Only one count was recorded for this clone. This chain uses TRBV11-3 with TRBJ2-7; D is uncertain. The V gene lost 4 bases and the J gene lost 2 bases, with 9 bases spanning the gap. CDR1 and CDR2 (germline): SGHNT, YENEEA. The CDR3 contains 13 residues. The CDR3 protein is CASSSPDTYEQYF. DNA for the CDR3: TGTGCCAGCAGCTCTCCTGACACCTACGAGCAGTACTTC.

This clone has more than one count but fewer than ten. The chain employs TRBV7-9 and TRBJ1-2; possibly TRBD1 for D (5 bases). The CDR3 is 15 amino acids. Germline lookup yields CDR1 SEHNR and CDR2 FQNEAQ (reference sequence). Trimming cost V 5 bases and J 3 bases, with 16 bases left between them. Here the CDR3 DNA reads TGTGCCAGCAGCCGCGACTCCGGGGGGGACTATGGCTACACCTTC. Translating it yields CASSRDSGGDYGYTF.

V usage is TRBV12-5 and J usage is TRBJ2-7, with D possibly TRBD1 on 6 matching bases. Trimming took 3 bases from V and 3 from J, leaving 12 bases between them. Germline V gene sequence: CDR1 LGHNT, CDR2 FRNRAP. This CDR3 is built from 14 residues. In DNA, the CDR3 is TGTGCTAGTGGTTTACAGGGTAGAATCTACGAGCAGTACTTC. It yields the protein CASGLQGRIYEQYF.

The V and J genes are TRBV5-4 and TRBJ2-1, with 7 bases matching TRBD1. Per germline, CDR1 SGHNT and CDR2 YYREEE (reference sequence). CDR3 length: 14 residues. Trimming at V came to 1 base and at J to 13 bases, leaving 11 bases not matched to a gene. CDR3 protein: CASSLRQGRVSQFF. CDR3 DNA: TGTGCCAGCAGCTTGAGACAGGGTCGAGTGTCACAGTTCTTC.

In its sample, this clone was seen once. The V and J genes are TRBV4-1 and TRBJ2-5, with D perhaps matching TRBD1 (6 bases). Per germline, CDR1 MGHRA and CDR2 YSYEKL. The CDR3 has 14 residues. Trimming shortened V by 4 bases and J by 1 base, and 10 bases separated the two germline ends. The CDR3 region is CASSPLGAQETQYF. The CDR3 coding sequence is TGCGCCAGCAGCCCCCTGGGGGCCCAAGAGACCCAGTACTTC.

V and J are TRBV29-1 and TRBJ1-1; maybe TRBD1 (6 bases). CDR3 length: 15 amino acids. In germline, CDR1 is SQVTM, CDR2 ANQGSEA. V shed 7 bases and J shed 5 bases, with 23 bases lying between them. The CDR3 DNA follows: TGCAGCGCGGGACAATTTGGGGCGAGTAAAACTGAAGCTTTCTTT. This gives the protein CSAGQFGASKTEAFF.

This clone was detected once. The rearrangement uses TRBV18 and TRBJ2-7; 10 positions match TRBD1. This CDR3 contains 15 residues. Germline V gene lookup returns CDR1 KGHSH and CDR2 LQKENI. The V and J ends lost 2 bases and 1 base, in that order; junction bases with no gene match: 2. The CDR3 spells CASSPRTGGSYEQYF. As DNA, the CDR3 is TGTGCCAGCTCACCAAGGACAGGGGGGTCCTACGAGCAGTACTTC.

The rearrangement links TRBV15 to TRBJ2-3; D might be TRBD1 (6 bases). V lost 11 bases and J 2 bases, leaving 14 bases between the germline ends. The CDR3 totals 13 residues. The germline CDR1 and CDR2 sequences are LNHNV and YYDKDF (reference sequence). The CDR3 spells CAVSDRTTDTQYF. The CDR3 nucleotides read TGTGCCGTATCCGACAGGACCACAGATACGCAGTATTTT.

The chain joins TRBV3-1 (or the pseudogene TRBV3-2) to TRBJ1-1, with D maybe TRBD1 (5 bases). The V gene's germline CDR1 is LGHDT and CDR2 YNNKEL (reference sequence). The CDR3 loop spans 16 amino acids. Trimming took 1 base from V and 4 from J, leaving 16 bases between them. CDR3 amino acids: CASSQAGQGVITEAFF. The CDR3 DNA reads as TGTGCCAGCAGCCAAGCAGGTCAGGGCGTGATCACTGAAGCTTTCTTT.

V is TRBV29-1 and J is TRBJ2-5, with TRBD2 matching over 8 bases. CDR1 is SQVTM and CDR2 is ANQGSEA in the germline V gene. There are 14 residues in the CDR3. J lost 5 bases, V lost 4 bases, and 9 bases had no gene match. The CDR3 region is CSVVTGGGRETQYF. The CDR3 coding sequence is TGCAGCGTTGTCACCGGCGGCGGGAGGGAGACCCAGTACTTC.

Turning to this clone: Other DNA sequences in the same sample also yield this CDR3. CDR3: CASGLEQGTGYTF. The CDR3 DNA sequence: TGTGCTAGTGGTTTGGAACAGGGGACCGGCTACACCTTC. The V gene is TRBV12-5, the J gene TRBJ1-2, with 7 bases that match TRBD1. CDR3 length: 13 residues. The V and J ends lost 1 base and 8 bases, in that order; junction bases with no gene match: 4. CDR1 LGHNT and CDR2 FRNRAP come from the germline V gene. The whole variable domain, remainder taken from reference TRBV12-5 and TRBJ1-2, is DARVTQTPRHKVTEMGQEVTMRCQPILGHNTVFWYRQTMMQGLELLAYFRNRAPLDDSGMPKDRFSAEMPDATLATLKIQPSEPRDSAVYFCASGLEQGTGYTFGSGTRLTVV.

The rearrangement joins TRBV5-1 to TRBJ2-5; D not resolved. This CDR3 contains 16 residues. V lost 0 bases and J 5 bases, leaving 17 bases between the germline ends. Germline assignment: CDR1 SGHRS and CDR2 YFSETQ. As DNA, the CDR3 is TGCGCCAGCAGCTTGGTTGGGCTTTCCTTATCGGAGACCCAGTACTTC. Encoded protein: CASSLVGLSLSETQYF.